This T cell receptor (beta chain) was identified in a study of vaccination and CD4 T cells after COVID-19. This CDR3 region has 14 residues. CDR1 and CDR2 from the germline V gene are DFQATT and SNEGSKA (reference sequence). Trimming took off 6 bases at V and 2 bases at J, with 16 bases between the two ends. As for treatment: roughly 10-day PBMC culture with coronavirus spike peptide pools or control peptides (ViraFEST assay). In this sample, this clonotype turned up a few times. Its target is unknown. Cultured CD4+ T-cell DNA underwent Oncomine TCR Beta short-read sequencing. Genomic DNA was isolated from cultured CD4+ T cells. TCRdb passed the PCR reads through MiXCR, listing each CDR3 protein once. The sample contains approximately 2,000 distinct CDR3 sequences, approximately 50% of which appear only once.

The chain has TRBV20-1 and TRBJ2-5, with TRBD2 as a possible D gene (6 bases). This receptor was obtained from a human donor who had recovered from COVID-19. Sequencing used CD4+ T cells from blood, cultured in vitro, obtained after SARS-CoV-2 vaccination. CDR3 amino acids: CSAPRGILQETQYF. The CDR3 DNA is TGCAGTGCCCCTCGCGGGATCTTACAAGAGACCCAGTACTTC.